Below, 23 T cell receptor beta chains from the same sample are listed, as sequenced in a study of T cell repertoires in cytomegalovirus infection. The antigens for these receptors are not known. TCRdb analysed the reads with MiXCR anew, one entry per CDR3 protein. Seen here are some 920,000 distinct CDR3 sequences, about 33% observed once, and the top ten hold around an eighth. The input for sequencing was cultured CD8+ T cells from PBMCs, taken from culture after CMV antigen stimulation. The receptor source for this set is a human donor in good health (CMV status not recorded). Some clones in this sample may be carry-over from other donors' samples.

This clonotype was seen only a few times. The chain carries TRBV10-3 and TRBJ1-2; D is unclear. V lost 3 bases and J 12 bases, leaving 8 bases between the germline ends. The CDR3 has 10 residues. The germline V gene has CDR1 ENHRY and CDR2 SYGVKD. The CDR3 coding sequence is TGTGCCATCAGTGACACCAAACACACCTTC. As protein: CAISDTKHTF.

In this sample, this clonotype turned up many times. The V and J genes are TRBV7-2 and TRBJ2-5; 9 bases fit TRBD1. This CDR3 is built from 16 residues. Germline CDR1 SGHTA, CDR2 FQGNSA. The V gene end was trimmed by 3 bases and the J gene end by 5 bases; junction bases not matched to a gene: 10. This CDR3 reads CASSFGLRTGEETQYF. CDR3 sequence (DNA): TGTGCCAGCAGCTTTGGGCTCAGGACAGGGGAGGAGACCCAGTACTTC.

This clonotype was counted a few times. This chain links TRBV7-9 with TRBJ1-1, with TRBD1 matching over 8 bases. The V gene's germline CDR1 is SEHNR and CDR2 FQNEAQ (reference sequence). This CDR3 has 16 residues. V was pared by 5 bases and J by 4 bases, with 12 bases of the junction left unmatched. This chain's CDR3 is CASSPRTGKRSTEAFF. The CDR3 DNA sequence: TGTGCCAGCAGCCCTCGGACAGGGAAGAGGAGCACTGAAGCTTTCTTT.

This clonotype has only a few counts. The J gene is TRBJ2-2, the V gene TRBV7-6, with 14 bases aligning to TRBD2. This CDR3 region has 19 residues. V was pared by 4 bases and J by 5 bases, with 12 bases of the junction left unmatched. Germline values: CDR1 SGHVS, CDR2 FNYEAQ. DNA for the CDR3: TGTGCCAGCAGCTCGAAACGGACTAGCGGGGGGCCATGGACCGGGGAGCTGTTTTTT. Translating it yields CASSSKRTSGGPWTGELFF.

The V gene is TRBV4-2, the J gene TRBJ2-1; 8 nucleotides match TRBD2. The CDR3 has 13 residues. The germline gives CDR1 LGHNA, CDR2 YNFKEQ. After removal of 4 bases from V and 12 bases from J, the junction contained 8 bases not matched to a gene. Here the CDR3 reads CASSLKEAGGQFF. The CDR3 region has the DNA TGTGCCAGCAGCCTAAAGGAGGCGGGGGGGCAGTTCTTC.

This clonotype was picked up a small number of times. The CDR3, as DNA: TGTGCCAGCAGTTTACTGTACCAAGAGACCCAGTACTTC. This sequence encodes CASSLLYQETQYF. The chain couples TRBV27 to TRBJ2-5; D call uncertain. Trimming removed 2 bases from V and 0 bases from J, with 4 bases in between. This CDR3 has 13 amino acids. Germline-derived CDR1 and CDR2 are MNHEY and SMNVEV (reference sequence).

This clonotype appeared a few times. The gene calls are TRBV6-5 and TRBJ1-2; 7 nucleotides line up with TRBD1. J lost 4 bases, V lost 0 bases, and 8 bases had no gene match. The CDR3 length is 16 residues. Germline CDR1 and CDR2: MNHEY and SVGAGI. This chain's CDR3 is CASSYSPGQAFYGYTF. The CDR3 region has the DNA TGTGCCAGCAGTTACTCCCCCGGACAGGCGTTCTATGGCTACACCTTC.

At least ten counts were recorded for this clonotype. The chain is built from TRBV7-2 and TRBJ2-1; no reliable D call. The germline V and J ends were trimmed by 1 base and 0 bases, with 7 bases remaining between them. Germline V gene sequence: CDR1 SGHTA, CDR2 FQGNSA. This CDR3 has 15 amino acids. This chain's CDR3 is CASSLGRRSYNEQFF. DNA of the CDR3: TGTGCCAGCAGCTTAGGACGCCGCTCCTACAATGAGCAGTTCTTC.

This clonotype was counted a few times. CDR3: CAISDGRQESYEQYV. The CDR3, as DNA: TGTGCCATCAGTGACGGAAGACAGGAATCCTACGAGCAGTACGTC. The chain couples TRBV10-3 to TRBJ2-7, with D perhaps TRBD1 (6 bases). V was clipped by 3 bases and J by 1 base, with 13 bases between them. This CDR3 is built from 15 residues. Per germline, CDR1 ENHRY and CDR2 SYGVKD.

The CDR3, as DNA: TGTGCTAGTGGTCCATTAGGACAGACGAACACTGAAGCTTTCTTT. Its protein product is CASGPLGQTNTEAFF. This rearrangement joins TRBV12-5 to TRBJ1-1; D perhaps matches TRBD1 (6 bases). This CDR3 contains 15 residues. In germline, CDR1 is LGHNT, CDR2 FRNRAP. The ends were cut back, 5 bases at V and 1 base at J, with 14 bases in the middle.

The gene calls are TRBV19 and TRBJ1-2; tentatively, D is TRBD1 (5 bases). V was trimmed by 5 bases and J by 3 bases, leaving 10 bases between them. The CDR3 is made up of 13 amino acids. Germline V gene sequence: CDR1 LNHDA, CDR2 SQIVND (reference sequence). CDR3 sequence (DNA): TGTGCCAGTAGTGCGGACAATTACTATGGCTACACCTTC. This sequence encodes CASSADNYYGYTF. The variable domain in full, completed from reference TRBV19 and TRBJ1-2, reads DGGITQSPKYLFRKEGQNVTLSCEQNLNHDAMYWYRQDPGQGLRLIYYSQIVNDFQKGDIAEGYSVSREKKESFPLTVTSAQKNPTAFYLCASSADNYYGYTFGSGTRLTVV.

This clonotype appeared many times. The V and J genes are TRBV7-2 and TRBJ2-1; 16 bases map to TRBD2. Per germline, CDR1 SGHTA and CDR2 FQGNSA. The length of the CDR3 is 20 residues. After removal of 4 bases from V and 2 bases from J, the junction contained 11 bases not matched to a gene. The CDR3 DNA follows: TGTGCCAGCAGCTCCCAGGTCGGGACTAGCGGGGGGGTGACCTACAATGAGCAGTTCTTC. Its translation is CASSSQVGTSGGVTYNEQFF.

This clonotype was seen only a few times. This chain connects TRBV3-1 to TRBJ1-2; TRBD1 aligns across 7 bases. The germline V gene encodes CDR1 LGHDT and CDR2 YNNKEL (reference sequence). V lost 4 bases, J lost 4 bases, and 6 bases stayed unmatched. The CDR3 extends over 14 amino acids. CDR3 DNA: TGTGCCAGCAGCCGCATACAGGGGAGCTATGGCTACACCTTC. It encodes CASSRIQGSYGYTF.

The chain joins TRBV5-5 to TRBJ2-1; D not resolved. CDR1 is SGHKS, CDR2 YYEKEE, per germline (reference sequence). This CDR3 has 13 residues. V lost 0 bases and J lost 10, with 11 bases in between. This CDR3 reads CASSLGTEIEQFF. The CDR3 nucleotides read TGTGCCAGCAGCTTGGGTACGGAGATCGAGCAGTTCTTC.

The CDR3 reads CATSEGDHSNQPQHF. CDR3 DNA: TGTGCCACCTCCGAAGGCGACCATAGCAATCAGCCCCAGCATTTT. The V gene is TRBV19, the J gene TRBJ1-5; D not certain. The CDR3 contains 15 residues. Looked up from germline, CDR1 is LNHDA and CDR2 is SQIVND (reference sequence). The V end was cut by 10 bases, the J end by 0 bases, with 16 bases between.

This clonotype was observed a few times. The chain employs TRBV24-1 and TRBJ2-2; D uncertain. V lost 4 bases and J 6 bases, leaving 5 bases between the germline ends. Germline CDR1 is KGHDR and CDR2 is SFDVKD. The CDR3 is 12 residues long. DNA for the CDR3: TGTGCCACCAGTGAGGGGTCCGGGGAGCTGTTTTTT. It yields the protein CATSEGSGELFF.

There are many counts of this clonotype. The chain recombines TRBV12-3 or TRBV12-4 with TRBJ2-3; no definite D call. Trimming took 1 base from V and 0 from J, leaving 5 bases between them. There are 14 residues in the CDR3. The CDR3 sequence is CASSLGASTDTQYF. For the CDR3, the DNA is TGTGCCAGCAGTTTAGGAGCTAGCACAGATACGCAGTATTTT.

The chain recombines TRBV28 with TRBJ2-3, with D unclear. This CDR3 is 15 amino acids long. Trimming cost V 4 bases and J 6 bases, with 17 bases left between them. CDR1 is MDHEN, CDR2 SYDVKM, per germline. CDR3 region: CASSWPQQFGDTQYF. The CDR3 nucleotides read TGTGCCAGCAGTTGGCCACAGCAATTCGGGGATACGCAGTATTTT.

This chain links TRBV28 with TRBJ1-6; D remains ambiguous. Between the trimmed V and J ends, which lost 4 bases and 7 bases, there was a span of 14 bases. This CDR3 is 15 amino acids long. Looked up from germline, CDR1 is MDHEN and CDR2 is SYDVKM. The CDR3, as DNA: TGTGCCAGCAGTTCCGACATTAATCGGAATTCACCCCTCCACTTT. Amino acid sequence: CASSSDINRNSPLHF.

CDR3 nucleotide sequence: TGTGCCAGCAGCTTAACGTCACCTAGCGGGGGGGCCTACACAGATACGCAGTATTTT. As protein: CASSLTSPSGGAYTDTQYF. The chain employs TRBV7-3 and TRBJ2-3; 12 nucleotides match TRBD2. Losses at the gene ends were 0 bases for V and 2 bases for J; bases not matched to a gene: 9. The CDR3 totals 19 residues. Germline V gives CDR1 SGHTA, CDR2 FQGTGA.

This clonotype has at least ten counts. The J gene is TRBJ1-2, the V gene TRBV7-9; the D gene is possibly TRBD1 (5 bases). In germline, CDR1 is SEHNR, CDR2 FQNEAQ (reference sequence). Trimming left V 5 bases short and J 4 bases short, with 11 bases between. CDR3 length: 13 residues. Written as DNA, the CDR3 is TGTGCCAGCAGCCTCGGGGGTACCTATGGCTACACCTTC. This codes for CASSLGGTYGYTF.

This chain connects TRBV29-1 to TRBJ2-7; 7 bases map to TRBD1. The length of the CDR3 is 11 residues. V gave up 6 bases and J gave up 9 bases; unmatched junction bases: 8. The germline V gene has CDR1 SQVTM and CDR2 ANQGSEA. CDR3 nucleotides: TGCAGCGTCTCGACAGGGTTGGGGCAGTACGTC. Residues: CSVSTGLGQYV.

This clonotype was observed many times. The J gene is TRBJ1-1, the V gene TRBV7-8, with TRBD1 identical over 9 bases. V was clipped by 6 bases and J by 1 base; unmatched bases: 6. There are 15 residues in the CDR3. Per the germline V gene, CDR1 is SGHVS and CDR2 is FQNEAQ. The CDR3 loop reads CASRGSGQGNTEAFF. The CDR3, as DNA: TGTGCCAGCAGGGGCTCGGGACAGGGGAACACTGAAGCTTTCTTT.